The 12 T cell receptor beta chains listed next were all sequenced from one sample in a study of shared clonotypes between healthy human individuals. The method was immunoSEQ multiplex PCR; TCRdb's version includes in-frame clones alone and lacks a portion of them. The sample has approximately 2,000,000 clones; under 95% are singletons. Sample: naive CD4+ T cells from PBMCs. The subset was: CD45RA+ positively selected. The receptors stem from a man in his late teens or twenties in good health. Some clones in this sample may be carry-over from other donors' samples.

The rearrangement links TRBV5-1 to TRBJ2-5, with 8 nucleotides matching TRBD2. With 3 bases clipped from V and 5 bases from J, the junction kept 6 bases outside the gene matches. The germline gives CDR1 SGHRS, CDR2 YFSETQ. This CDR3 has 14 residues. The CDR3 region is CASSWAGGLETQYF. The CDR3 nucleotides are TGCGCCAGCAGCTGGGCGGGAGGTCTTGAGACCCAGTACTTC. The variable domain in full, completed from reference TRBV5-1 and TRBJ2-5, reads KAGVTQTPRYLIKTRGQQVTLSCSPISGHRSVSWYQQTPGQGLQFLFEYFSETQRNKGNFPGRFSGRQFSNSRSEMNVSTLELGDSALYLCASSWAGGLETQYFGPGTRLLVL.

This sequence joins TRBV18 and TRBJ2-1; the match to TRBD2 covers 7 bases. Germline V gene sequence: CDR1 KGHSH, CDR2 LQKENI. V gave up 3 bases and J gave up 5 bases; unmatched junction bases: 4. This CDR3 comprises 14 residues. The CDR3 sequence: CASSPSSGNNEQFF. As DNA, the CDR3 is TGTGCCAGCTCACCTTCTAGCGGAAACAATGAGCAGTTCTTC. The entire variable domain, with the rest obtained from reference TRBV18 and TRBJ2-1, is as follows: NAGVMQNPRHLVRRRGQEARLRCSPMKGHSHVYWYRQLPEEGLKFMVYLQKENIIDESGMPKERFSAEFPKEGPSILRIQQVVRGDSAAYFCASSPSSGNNEQFFGPGTRLTVL.

This rearrangement joins TRBV6-1 to TRBJ1-1; D is perhaps TRBD1 (6 bases). V was clipped by 3 bases and J by 3 bases, with 8 bases between them. The germline V gene has CDR1 MNHNS and CDR2 SASEGT. The CDR3 runs to 13 residues. The CDR3 sequence is CASSDRGYTEAFF. CDR3 nucleotides: TGTGCCAGCAGTGACAGGGGTTACACTGAAGCTTTCTTT.

The table lists this clone with a count of one. The CDR3 DNA is TGCGCCAGCAGCTTGTCGGGGGCGGGGAATGAAAAACTGTTTTTT. It specifies CASSLSGAGNEKLFF. The chain carries TRBV5-1 and TRBJ1-4, with D maybe TRBD1 (6 bases). V lost 1 base and J 5 bases, leaving 12 bases between the germline ends. CDR1 is SGHRS, CDR2 YFSETQ, per germline. The CDR3 extends over 15 amino acids.

About this clone itself: The identical CDR3 is also encoded by other nucleotide sequences in the sample. This sequence joins TRBV12-5 and TRBJ2-7; D gene unclear. CDR1 and CDR2 from the germline V gene are LGHNT and FRNRAP. The CDR3 loop spans 12 amino acids. V shed 2 bases and J shed 3 bases, with 5 bases lying between them. The CDR3 loop is CASGLNSYEQYF. The CDR3 DNA follows: TGTGCTAGTGGTTTGAACAGCTACGAGCAGTACTTC.

This sequence joins TRBV6-1 and TRBJ2-7; 7 bases align to TRBD1. The V gene end was trimmed by 5 bases and the J gene end by 2 bases; junction bases not matched to a gene: 9. The CDR3 is 15 amino acids. The germline V gene encodes CDR1 MNHNS and CDR2 SASEGT. CDR3 sequence: CASSFARDSAYEQYF. CDR3 sequence (DNA): TGTGCCAGCAGTTTCGCCCGGGACAGCGCCTACGAGCAGTACTTC.

This chain links TRBV20-1 with TRBJ2-3; D is perhaps TRBD1 (5 bases). CDR1 is DFQATT and CDR2 is SNEGSKA in the germline V gene (reference sequence). CDR3 length equals 11 residues. The CDR3 here is CKLGLTDTQYF. The CDR3, as DNA: TGCAAGTTGGGGCTCACAGATACGCAGTATTTT.

The J gene is TRBJ2-1, the V gene TRBV6-6, with D unresolved. V lost 5 bases, J lost 7 bases, and 12 bases lay in between. Germline V gene lookup returns CDR1 MNHNY and CDR2 SVGAGI (reference sequence). This CDR3 region has 13 residues. This chain's CDR3 is CASSMGAWNEQFF. The CDR3 coding sequence is TGTGCCAGCAGTATGGGCGCCTGGAATGAGCAGTTCTTC.

The gene calls are TRBV4-2 and TRBJ2-2, with 11 bases lining up with TRBD2. The J segment lost 6 bases and the V segment lost 0 bases, leaving 3 bases of the junction unmatched. CDR1 and CDR2 from the germline V gene are LGHNA and YNFKEQ. The CDR3 sequence is 16 residues long. CDR3 DNA: TGTGCCAGCAGCCAAGAAGGGGGACTAGCGGCCGGGGAGCTGTTTTTT. Translated, it gives CASSQEGGLAAGELFF.

The gene calls are TRBV29-1 and TRBJ2-7; 11 bases agree with TRBD1. The CDR3 length is 15 residues. With 0 bases clipped from V and 2 bases from J, the junction kept 3 bases outside the gene matches. Looked up from germline, CDR1 is SQVTM and CDR2 is ANQGSEA. The DNA of the CDR3 is TGCAGCGTTGAAGATCGGGGACAGGGGGCCTACGAGCAGTACTTC. It translates to CSVEDRGQGAYEQYF.

The J gene is TRBJ2-1, the V gene TRBV13, with 7 bases matching TRBD1. Germline V gene sequence: CDR1 PRHDT, CDR2 FYEKMQ (reference sequence). V shed 5 bases and J 4 bases; nucleotides not matched to a gene: 8. This CDR3 region has 15 residues. In DNA, the CDR3 is TGTGCCAGCAGCCCAAGCCGGGACAGATACAATGAGCAGTTCTTC. Translating gives CASSPSRDRYNEQFF.

The chain combines TRBV7-9 with TRBJ1-2, with D uncertain. Trimming removed 5 bases from V and 4 bases from J, with 20 bases in between. CDR3 length: 16 amino acids. CDR1 is SEHNR and CDR2 is FQNEAQ in the germline V gene (reference sequence). DNA of the CDR3: TGTGCCAGCAGCCCTACGCCGACCGACGGTTCCTATGGCTACACCTTC. It is translated as CASSPTPTDGSYGYTF. Full variable domain (rest looked up from reference TRBV7-9 and TRBJ1-2): DTGVSQNPRHKITKRGQNVTFRCDPISEHNRLYWYRQTLGQGPEFLTYFQNEAQLEKSRLLSDRFSAERPKGSFSTLEIQRTEQGDSAMYLCASSPTPTDGSYGYTFGSGTRLTVV.